The T cell receptor beta chain under discussion was sequenced for a study of cytomegalovirus exposure and HLA in healthy donors. The study, taken as a whole, reports: In a later analysis, compared with equally common non-associated chains, HLA-associated beta chains were more expanded.

The CDR3 is 16 amino acids. V shed 6 bases and J shed 4 bases, with 19 bases lying between them. In germline, CDR1 is SNHLY, CDR2 FYNNEI. The PCR employed 60 Vbeta primers together with 13 Jbeta primers. The table came from immunoSEQ multiplex PCR; TCRdb's copy has only in-frame clones and leaves some out. Its table lists about 130,000 clones. Remarks on this clone: Its antigen is undetermined.

Sequencing was carried out using PBMCs. This TCR was sampled from a woman aged 55-69 years in good health and CMV-seronegative. This chain links TRBV2 with TRBJ1-3, with a tentative D call TRBD1 (6 bases). CDR3 sequence reads: CASSGGRGTFGNTIYF. The CDR3 region has the DNA TGTGCCAGCAGCGGGGGGCGCGGGACGTTCGGAAACACCATATATTTT.